This T cell receptor beta chain derives from a study of beta chain features in type 1 diabetes. Study-wide background: The patients were much like the healthy donors in age, gender and cell yields. Study-level results: Sequencing of cDNA might inflate the share of cells that strongly express TCR. Type 1 diabetes patients showed fewer insertions and more deletions at VDJ junctions.

This CDR3 has 15 amino acids. V lost 6 bases and J lost 5; bases outside the gene matches: 8. Germline CDR1 is MNHNY and CDR2 is SVGAGI (reference sequence). Expressed TCRB transcripts were sequenced because the isolated RNA had all been reverse transcribed beforehand. Some clones are missing from TCRdb's copy, which holds only in-frame ones; the method was immunoSEQ multiplex PCR. In the table there are about 130,000 clones, about 10% of which are singletons. This clone has more than one count but fewer than ten. The target antigen is unknown. The V gene is TRBV6-6, the J gene TRBJ2-2, with TRBD2 matching over 8 bases. Sequences were obtained from central memory CD4+ T cells from blood. This receptor was taken from a man between 18 and 35 years old in good health. This CDR3 is CASRLGTSETGELFF. The CDR3 coding sequence is TGTGCCAGCAGACTCGGGACTAGTGAAACCGGGGAGCTGTTTTTT.